One and the same sample provided the 19 T cell receptor beta chains below, sequenced in a study of beta chain features in type 1 diabetes. General observations from the study: People with Type 1 diabetes carried modestly yet significantly shorter TCRB CDR3s in all four CD4+ subsets.

Expressed TCRB transcripts were sequenced because the isolated RNA had all been reverse transcribed beforehand. Using immunoSEQ multiplex PCR, the repertoire was profiled, and TCRdb retains in-frame clones only, with some absent. The sample holds around 250,000 clones, around 14% seen once. Which antigens these TCRs recognize remains unknown. The specimen was naive CD4+ T cells from blood. These receptors all stem from a man aged 30-40 years with type 1 diabetes.

The gene calls are TRBV14 and TRBJ1-2, with D possibly TRBD1 on 5 matching bases. The V gene lost 1 base and the J gene lost 7 bases, with 10 bases spanning the gap. Germline loops: CDR1 SGHDN, CDR2 FVKESK. CDR3 length: 13 residues. CDR3: CASSQVTGGGYTF. CDR3 DNA: TGTGCCAGCAGCCAAGTAACAGGCGGTGGCTACACCTTC. Full variable domain (remainder filled in from reference TRBV14 and TRBJ1-2): EAGVTQFPSHSVIEKGQTVTLRCDPISGHDNLYWYRRVMGKEIKFLLHFVKESKQDESGMPNNRFLAERTGGTYSTLKVQPAELEDSGVYFCASSQVTGGGYTFGSGTRLTVV.

A few counts support this clone. The chain is built from TRBV11-2 and TRBJ2-3; 9 bases are shared with TRBD2. V was clipped by 3 bases and J by 4 bases; unmatched bases: 5. This CDR3 has 15 residues. Germline loops: CDR1 SGHAT, CDR2 FQNNGV. The CDR3 DNA reads TGTGCCAGCAGCTTCGGCGGGGGGGAAGCAGATACGCAGTATTTT. Protein: CASSFGGGEADTQYF.

This rearrangement joins TRBV2 to TRBJ1-6, with TRBD1 identical over 10 bases. The ends lost 5 bases at V and 8 bases at J; junction bases unmatched: 6. The CDR3 contains 15 residues. Germline V gives CDR1 SNHLY, CDR2 FYNNEI. The CDR3 region is CASSLLGTGDSPLHF. The CDR3 nucleotides are TGTGCCAGCAGTCTTTTGGGGACAGGGGATTCACCCCTCCACTTT.

V usage is TRBV11-3 and J usage is TRBJ1-1; D not resolved. The germline gives CDR1 SGHNT, CDR2 YENEEA. V was trimmed by 5 bases and J by 3 bases, leaving 7 bases between them. The CDR3 has 12 residues. CDR3 loop: CASSLYHTEAFF. The CDR3 DNA follows: TGTGCCAGCAGCCTATACCACACTGAAGCTTTCTTT.

This chain connects TRBV2 to TRBJ2-5, with D possibly being TRBD1 (5 bases). Germline lookup yields CDR1 SNHLY and CDR2 FYNNEI. This CDR3 is built from 13 residues. V was pared by 5 bases and J by 4 bases, with 11 bases between. CDR3 loop: CASSTRGGETQYF. The CDR3 DNA is TGTGCCAGCAGTACAAGGGGTGGAGAGACCCAGTACTTC.

CDR3 protein: CASSQGQANTEAFF. As DNA, the CDR3 is TGCGCCAGCAGCCAGGGACAGGCGAACACTGAAGCTTTCTTT. The V call is TRBV5-1, the J call TRBJ1-1; TRBD1 agrees at 8 bases. Germline CDR1 reads SGHRS; CDR2 reads YFSETQ. The CDR3 has 14 amino acids. The ends lost 4 bases at V and 1 base at J; junction bases unmatched: 3. Looking up the rest from reference TRBV5-1 and TRBJ1-1 gives the full variable domain: KAGVTQTPRYLIKTRGQQVTLSCSPISGHRSVSWYQQTPGQGLQFLFEYFSETQRNKGNFPGRFSGRQFSNSRSEMNVSTLELGDSALYLCASSQGQANTEAFFGQGTRLTVV.

The rearrangement links TRBV30 to TRBJ1-6; the D gene is possibly TRBD1 (6 bases). Germline CDR1 and CDR2: GTSNPN and SVGIG (reference sequence). This CDR3 has 15 amino acids. Trimming removed 2 bases from V and 3 bases from J, with 11 bases in between. DNA of the CDR3: TGTGCCTGGAGTTTTGGGGGCATCTATAATTCACCCCTCCACTTT. Its translation: CAWSFGGIYNSPLHF.

This clone was picked up a small number of times. This chain connects TRBV28 to TRBJ1-2; TRBD1 matches 8 bases. There are 11 residues in the CDR3. V was pared by 8 bases and J by 4 bases, with 0 bases of the junction left unmatched. Germline-derived CDR1 and CDR2 are MDHEN and SYDVKM. The CDR3 is CASGTGYGYTF. The DNA for the CDR3 is TGTGCCAGCGGGACAGGCTATGGCTACACCTTC.

This clone appeared a few times. The V call is TRBV6-1, the J call TRBJ2-1, with 10 bases identical to TRBD2. Germline values: CDR1 MNHNS, CDR2 SASEGT. This CDR3 contains 14 residues. V lost 4 bases and J lost 3; bases outside the gene matches: 0. CDR3: CASSGTSGYNEQFF. The CDR3 coding sequence is TGTGCCAGCAGTGGGACTAGCGGCTACAATGAGCAGTTCTTC.

CDR3 in amino acids: CASSEGQASLGYTF. CDR3 bases: TGTGCCAGCAGCGAGGGACAGGCTTCTTTAGGCTACACCTTC. V and J are TRBV5-4 and TRBJ1-2; 8 positions match TRBD1. This CDR3 region has 14 residues. CDR1 is SGHNT, CDR2 YYREEE, per germline (reference sequence). V was pared by 4 bases and J by 8 bases, with 10 bases of the junction left unmatched.

This chain links TRBV5-1 with TRBJ1-3; D remains ambiguous. Germline assignment: CDR1 SGHRS and CDR2 YFSETQ. Between the trimmed V and J ends, which lost 1 base and 3 bases, there was a span of 11 bases. This CDR3 contains 15 residues. CDR3 amino acids: CASSLNRNVGNTIYF. CDR3 in DNA: TGCGCCAGCAGCTTGAACAGAAATGTTGGAAACACCATATATTTT.

This clone came up a few times. This chain uses TRBV15 with TRBJ1-4; TRBD1 is a possible D gene (6 bases). The germline CDR1 and CDR2 sequences are LNHNV and YYDKDF (reference sequence). This CDR3 region has 16 residues. The V and J ends lost 1 base and 8 bases respectively, with 17 bases between them. CDR3 sequence reads: CATSRGGIQGGEKLFF. For the CDR3, the DNA is TGTGCCACCAGCAGAGGAGGGATACAGGGCGGCGAAAAACTGTTTTTT. The full variable domain, in which reference TRBV15 and TRBJ1-4 provide the parts outside the CDR3, is DAMVIQNPRYQVTQFGKPVTLSCSQTLNHNVMYWYQQKSSQAPKLLFHYYDKDFNNEADTPDNFQSRRPNTSFCFLDIRSPGLGDTAMYLCATSRGGIQGGEKLFFGSGTQLSVL.

This clone showed up just a few times. The V gene is TRBV7-9, the J gene TRBJ2-2; 7 bases align to TRBD1. Germline V gene data show CDR1 as SEHNR and CDR2 as FQNEAQ (reference sequence). This CDR3 has 14 residues. V lost 6 bases and J lost 4; bases outside the gene matches: 5. This chain's CDR3 is CASSSDRATGELFF. As DNA, the CDR3 is TGTGCCAGCAGTTCCGACAGGGCCACCGGGGAGCTGTTTTTT.

This clone was seen a handful of times. The rearrangement uses TRBV7-9 and TRBJ2-2, with TRBD1 as a possible D gene (6 bases). Per germline, CDR1 SEHNR and CDR2 FQNEAQ (reference sequence). V lost 0 bases to trimming and J lost 4 bases, with 9 bases between them. The CDR3 covers 15 residues. CDR3 sequence (DNA): TGTGCCAGCAGCTTAGCGAAGGGGGTCACCGGGGAGCTGTTTTTT. Translating gives CASSLAKGVTGELFF. The full variable domain, rest sourced from reference TRBV7-9 and TRBJ2-2, is DTGVSQNPRHKITKRGQNVTFRCDPISEHNRLYWYRQTLGQGPEFLTYFQNEAQLEKSRLLSDRFSAERPKGSFSTLEIQRTEQGDSAMYLCASSLAKGVTGELFFGEGSRLTVL.

In this sample, this clone turned up a few times. The gene calls are TRBV29-1 and TRBJ1-5; tentative D call: TRBD1 (5 bases). The CDR3 is 13 amino acids. Between the trimmed V and J ends, which lost 6 bases and 4 bases, there was a span of 13 bases. The V gene's germline CDR1 is SQVTM and CDR2 ANQGSEA. CDR3 sequence reads: CSVRDGSNQPQHF. The CDR3 DNA sequence: TGCAGCGTCCGGGACGGGAGTAATCAGCCCCAGCATTTT.

The sample holds a few counts of this clone. The chain carries TRBV18 and TRBJ1-1; perhaps TRBD1 as D (5 bases). The CDR3 is made up of 14 amino acids. Germline-derived CDR1 and CDR2 are KGHSH and LQKENI. V lost 3 bases and J 3 bases, leaving 11 bases between the germline ends. Here the CDR3 reads CASSPTSRDTEAFF. Here the CDR3 DNA reads TGTGCCAGCTCACCTACCTCCAGGGACACTGAAGCTTTCTTT.

This clone was seen a handful of times. The genes are TRBV5-1 and TRBJ1-4; D uncertain. Trimming left V 0 bases short and J 2 bases short, with 14 bases between. Germline V CDR1 and CDR2: SGHRS, YFSETQ. The CDR3 contains 17 residues. CDR3 nucleotides: TGCGCCAGCAGCTTGGCGGCCGGGAGCCTTACTAATGAAAAACTGTTTTTT. Amino acid sequence: CASSLAAGSLTNEKLFF.

This clone was observed a few times. The chain employs TRBV6-6 and TRBJ2-1, with TRBD1 identical over 7 bases. This CDR3 comprises 14 residues. From germline, CDR1 is MNHNY and CDR2 SVGAGI (reference sequence). V trimming: 8 bases; J trimming: 7 bases; junction bases outside the gene matches: 11. The CDR3 protein is CASSQDRDGNEQFF. CDR3 in DNA: TGTGCCAGCTCCCAAGACAGGGACGGAAATGAGCAGTTCTTC.

This clone has more than one count but fewer than ten. This chain connects TRBV6-1 to TRBJ2-5; TRBD2 agrees at 11 bases. The CDR3 runs 16 residues. Germline V gene data show CDR1 as MNHNS and CDR2 as SASEGT. Trimming removed 4 bases from V and 2 bases from J; junction bases left unmatched: 6. The CDR3 region has the DNA TGTGCCAGCAGTGCCAGACTAGCGGGAAGTCAAGAGACCCAGTACTTC. Translated, it gives CASSARLAGSQETQYF.